This passage covers 30 T cell receptor beta chains from one sample sequenced in a study of breast tumors, draining lymph nodes, adjacent tissues. TCRdb re-called the multiplex PCR reads through MiXCR, storing one row per CDR3 protein. The table records approximately 90,000 distinct CDR3 sequences, roughly 29% of them present only once. Axillary draining lymph nodes of breast cancer patients supplied the node samples. Input material: axillary lymph node tissue. The receptors come from a female donor with breast cancer. Some clones in this sample may be carry-over from other donors' samples.

Turning to this clonotype: Sequence at one end of the junction differs from germline and may be a read error. The rearrangement uses TRBV20-1 and TRBJ2-7, with 10 bases fitting TRBD2. The germline gives CDR1 DFQATT, CDR2 SNEGSKA (reference sequence). The length of the CDR3 is 12 residues. The CDR3 reads CSASRTSGPVHF. The DNA of the CDR3 is TGCAGTGCTTCCCGGACTAGCGGACCCGTACACTTC.

This clonotype was observed a few times. A much larger clone is a single base away; this may be a read error. Lacking the conserved final phenylalanine or tryptophan, this CDR3 likely reflects a read error. This chain uses TRBV27 with TRBJ2-5; TRBD1 agrees at 8 bases. Trimming at V came to 5 bases and at J to 2 bases, leaving 4 bases not matched to a gene. The germline CDR1 and CDR2 sequences are MNHEY and SMNVEV (reference sequence). The CDR3 extends over 14 amino acids. The CDR3 loop is CASSPQGAQETQYL. CDR3 nucleotide sequence: TGTGCCAGCAGTCCCCAGGGGGCACAAGAGACCCAGTACCTC.

The table lists this clonotype with many counts. CDR3 in amino acids: CASSPPSGSSGGYTF. Written as DNA, the CDR3 is TGTGCCAGCAGTCCCCCCTCCGGTTCGAGCGGCGGCTACACCTTC. The V call is TRBV7-3, the J call TRBJ1-2; D gene uncertain. The V end was cut by 6 bases, the J end by 8 bases, with 22 bases between. Germline V CDR1 and CDR2: SGHTA, FQGTGA. This CDR3 is 15 amino acids long.

This sequence joins TRBV12-5 and TRBJ2-5; D remains ambiguous. Trimming cost V 9 bases and J 1 base, with 6 bases left between them. The V gene's germline CDR1 is LGHNT and CDR2 FRNRAP. This CDR3 region has 11 residues. The DNA of the CDR3 is TGTGCTAGGATGGGCCAAGAGACCCAGTACTTC. Protein product: CARMGQETQYF.

As for this clonotype: Compared with germline, one end of the junction differs, possibly owing to a read error. The J gene is TRBJ1-4, the V gene TRBV10-3; the D is unclear. Per the germline V gene, CDR1 is ENHRY and CDR2 is SYGVKD. The CDR3 length is 15 residues. The CDR3, as DNA: TGTGCCGTCAGTGAGTCGACAAGGGCTGGGGAAAAACTGTTTTTT. It translates to CAVSESTRAGEKLFF.

The chain carries TRBV18 and TRBJ2-6, with 8 bases aligning to TRBD1. CDR3 size: 18 residues. Germline-derived CDR1 and CDR2 are KGHSH and LQKENI. The V and J ends lost 1 base and 0 bases, in that order; junction bases with no gene match: 5. The CDR3 reads CASSPLGQVSSGANVLTF. As DNA, the CDR3 is TGTGCCAGCTCACCACTGGGACAGGTATCCTCTGGGGCCAACGTCCTGACTTTC.

The V call is TRBV7-8, the J call TRBJ1-2, with D hard to call. Trimming stripped 1 base from V and 1 base from J, with 7 bases between. Germline V gene lookup returns CDR1 SGHVS and CDR2 FQNEAQ. The CDR3 length is 14 residues. CDR3 coding DNA: TGTGCCAGCAGCTTAGAGGTTCTTAACTATGGCTACACCTTC. It yields the protein CASSLEVLNYGYTF.

The rearrangement links TRBV7-3 to TRBJ2-3, with D perhaps TRBD2 (6 bases). CDR3 length equals 13 residues. Germline V gene data show CDR1 as SGHTA and CDR2 as FQGTGA. Between the trimmed V and J ends, which lost 5 bases and 4 bases, there was a span of 10 bases. CDR3 amino acids: CASSTGTPDTQYF. CDR3 sequence (DNA): TGTGCCAGCAGCACCGGGACTCCAGATACGCAGTATTTT.

This clonotype was found many times. The J gene is TRBJ1-5, the V gene TRBV28; D perhaps matches TRBD1 (6 bases). Germline V gives CDR1 MDHEN, CDR2 SYDVKM. This CDR3 has 14 residues. Trimming removed 4 bases from V and 6 bases from J, with 13 bases in between. CDR3: CASSSQGGGQPQHF. CDR3 bases: TGTGCCAGCAGTTCTCAAGGGGGGGGTCAGCCCCAGCATTTT.

As for this clonotype: A clone one base away is much larger, so this may be a read error. Because the CDR3 is missing its conserved closing phenylalanine or tryptophan, this is likely a read error. The genes are TRBV18 and TRBJ2-5; no reliable D call. V shed 2 bases and J shed 5 bases, with 12 bases lying between them. The V gene's germline CDR1 is KGHSH and CDR2 LQKENI. This CDR3 has 14 residues. For the CDR3, the DNA is TGTGCCAGCTCACCAAGGTCCGAGGTGGAGACCCAGTACCTC. This encodes CASSPRSEVETQYL.

This clonotype has a count of ten or more. This chain connects TRBV7-2 to TRBJ2-5; D might be TRBD2 (6 bases). The CDR3 length is 14 residues. With 2 bases removed from V and 2 bases from J, the gap between germline ends came to 9 bases. Germline loops: CDR1 SGHTA, CDR2 FQGNSA. The CDR3 protein is CASSLTAGQETQYF. As DNA, the CDR3 is TGTGCCAGCAGCTTAACGGCGGGGCAAGAGACCCAGTACTTC.

Regarding this clonotype: This may be a read error: a much more frequent sequence differs by one nucleotide. The V call is TRBV28, the J call TRBJ1-5, with TRBD1 matching over 7 bases. Germline V CDR1 and CDR2: MDHEN, SYDVKM. V lost 7 bases and J lost 9; bases outside the gene matches: 12. The CDR3 covers 14 residues. The CDR3: CASIPQGGGRPQHF. The DNA of the CDR3 is TGTGCCAGCATCCCTCAGGGGGGGGGCCGGCCCCAGCATTTT.

This clonotype was recorded many times. The chain couples TRBV4-3 to TRBJ1-2; no clear D. This CDR3 comprises 15 residues. Looked up from germline, CDR1 is LGHNA and CDR2 is YSLEER. Deletions cut 1 base from V and 2 bases from J, with 11 bases between. The CDR3 here is CASSQGRASNYGYTF. DNA of the CDR3: TGCGCCAGCAGCCAAGGTCGCGCGTCGAACTATGGCTACACCTTC.

This clonotype was recorded a few times. V usage is TRBV6-2 or TRBV6-3 and J usage is TRBJ2-2, with D possibly TRBD2 on 5 matching bases. This CDR3 is 16 amino acids long. CDR1 and CDR2 from the germline V gene are MNHEY and SVGEGT. The germline V and J ends were trimmed by 5 bases and 4 bases, with 17 bases remaining between them. In nucleotides, the CDR3 is TGTGCCAGCAGTACCCGGGAACCACCTTCCACCGGGGAGCTGTTTTTT. It is translated as CASSTREPPSTGELFF.

This clonotype was picked up many times. J is TRBJ2-3 and V is TRBV19; TRBD1 is a possible D gene (5 bases). From germline, CDR1 is LNHDA and CDR2 SQIVND (reference sequence). Between the trimmed V and J ends, which lost 3 bases and 5 bases, there was a span of 6 bases. The length of the CDR3 is 12 residues. DNA for the CDR3: TGTGCCAGTAGTATTAGGGGAGATACGCAGTATTTT. Protein product: CASSIRGDTQYF.

Worth noting for this clonotype: This may arise from a read error, as a much more abundant clone is one base away. The CDR3 loop reads CASSPVGTGELFF. CDR3 in DNA: TGCGCCAGCAGCCCAGTGGGGACCGGGGAGCTGTTTTTT. The chain recombines TRBV4-1 with TRBJ2-2, with D unclear. Trimming removed 4 bases from V and 5 bases from J, with 8 bases in between. Germline assignment: CDR1 MGHRA and CDR2 YSYEKL. The CDR3 sequence is 13 residues long.

This clonotype was seen many times. The rearrangement links TRBV4-3 to TRBJ1-5; the D gene is possibly TRBD1 (5 bases). CDR3 size: 15 residues. Germline CDR1 LGHNA, CDR2 YSLEER. Trimming took off 0 bases at V and 1 base at J, with 7 bases between the two ends. CDR3 DNA: TGCGCCAGCAGCCAAGAACACAGGAGCAATCAGCCCCAGCATTTT. Its translation is CASSQEHRSNQPQHF.

This clonotype appeared many times. The rearrangement joins TRBV7-2 to TRBJ1-1; D is unclear. Germline V gene sequence: CDR1 SGHTA, CDR2 FQGNSA. The CDR3 spans 14 residues. V lost 3 bases, J lost 0 bases, and 8 bases lay in between. This chain's CDR3 is CASSFGQMNTEAFF. The CDR3 bases are TGTGCCAGCAGCTTTGGCCAGATGAACACTGAAGCTTTCTTT.

This clonotype was seen ten or more times. The chain links TRBV4-3 to TRBJ2-2, with 9 bases that match TRBD2. V gave up 6 bases and J gave up 5 bases; unmatched junction bases: 4. The CDR3 contains 14 residues. The germline V gene has CDR1 LGHNA and CDR2 YSLEER. CDR3 region: CASRELAGTGELFF. The CDR3 coding sequence is TGCGCCAGCAGAGAACTAGCGGGTACCGGGGAGCTGTTTTTT.

V is TRBV7-3 and J is TRBJ2-7; 9 nucleotides match TRBD2. J gave up 5 bases and V 5 bases, and 7 bases lay outside the gene matches. CDR3 size: 14 residues. Germline V gene lookup returns CDR1 SGHTA and CDR2 FQGTGA. The DNA for the CDR3 is TGTGCCAGCAGCATTAGCGGGAGTGCCCACGAGCAGTACTTC. Its protein is CASSISGSAHEQYF.

Worth noting for this clonotype: Given a much more abundant clone one base away, this may be a read error. The chain uses TRBV6-1 and TRBJ2-5, with D possibly TRBD2 on 6 matching bases. Looked up from germline, CDR1 is MNHNS and CDR2 is SASEGT. V lost 7 bases and J 2 bases, leaving 17 bases between the germline ends. CDR3 length: 15 amino acids. The CDR3 here is CASTRARAGQETQYF. The CDR3 region has the DNA TGTGCCAGCACTCGGGCTAGGGCGGGACAAGAGACCCAGTACTTC.

The table lists this clonotype with many counts. The rearrangement joins TRBV20-1 to TRBJ2-1, with D possibly TRBD2 on 6 matching bases. CDR3 length equals 15 residues. Germline loops: CDR1 DFQATT, CDR2 SNEGSKA (reference sequence). Trimming shortened V by 3 bases and J by 2 bases, and 14 bases separated the two germline ends. The CDR3 DNA is TGCAGTGCTAGTTCGGGACTCTTTACCTACAATGAGCAGTTCTTC. Translated, it gives CSASSGLFTYNEQFF.

Concerning this clonotype: A much larger clone lies one base from this, so it may be a read error. Since the CDR3 does not end with the conserved phenylalanine or tryptophan, this likely comes from a read error. The V call is TRBV5-5, the J call TRBJ1-6; weak D call: TRBD1 (5 bases). The CDR3 loop spans 15 amino acids. In germline, CDR1 is SGHKS, CDR2 YYEKEE (reference sequence). CDR3 sequence: CAGSGRDGYNSPLHS. For the CDR3, the DNA is TGTGCCGGCAGCGGCCGGGACGGCTATAATTCACCCCTCCACTCT.

This clonotype was seen many times. The genes are TRBV30 and TRBJ1-5; D might be TRBD1 (6 bases). The V and J ends lost 7 bases and 2 bases respectively, with 15 bases between them. The CDR3 spans 14 residues. CDR1 and CDR2 (germline): GTSNPN, SVGIG (reference sequence). CDR3 DNA: TGTGCCTCTGAGGGGGGGTCTGGCAATCAGCCCCAGCATTTT. As protein: CASEGGSGNQPQHF.

At least ten counts were recorded for this clonotype. The V call is TRBV6-6, the J call TRBJ1-6, with 7 bases fitting TRBD1. V was pared by 8 bases and J by 5 bases, with 9 bases of the junction left unmatched. In germline, CDR1 is MNHNY, CDR2 SVGAGI (reference sequence). This CDR3 is built from 15 residues. For the CDR3, the DNA is TGTGCCAGCGGAAAGATGGGACAGAATAATTCACCCCTCCACTTT. It codes for CASGKMGQNNSPLHF.

As concerns this clonotype: This may stem from a read error, because a much larger clone lies one nucleotide away. This chain links TRBV20-1 with TRBJ2-2; 10 nucleotides line up with TRBD1. The germline gives CDR1 DFQATT, CDR2 SNEGSKA (reference sequence). After removal of 6 bases from V and 3 bases from J, the junction contained 13 bases not matched to a gene. The CDR3 covers 17 residues. CDR3 coding DNA: TGCAGTGCAGTCGGGACAGGGGAGGGGGCTGACACCGGGGAGCTGTTTTTT. It is translated as CSAVGTGEGADTGELFF.

As to this clonotype: At one of its ends the junction is not consistent with the germline gene, which may arise from a read error. The genes are TRBV5-4 and TRBJ1-2; D not certain. CDR1 and CDR2 from the germline V gene are SGHNT and YYREEE (reference sequence). The CDR3 sequence is 15 residues long. In DNA, the CDR3 is TGTGCCAGCAGCTTGATTGTGTCAGGAAATTATGGCTGCACCTTC. It yields the protein CASSLIVSGNYGCTF.

The chain employs TRBV9 and TRBJ2-6; D may be TRBD2 (6 bases). Germline V lookup: CDR1 SGDLS, CDR2 YYNGEE. Trimming cost V 4 bases and J 0 bases, with 14 bases left between them. The CDR3 sequence is 17 residues long. The CDR3 loop is CASSQSEGLSGANVLTF. The CDR3 nucleotides read TGTGCCAGCAGCCAATCCGAGGGACTCTCTGGGGCCAACGTCCTGACTTTC.

The V gene is TRBV5-5, the J gene TRBJ2-1; 9 nucleotides line up with TRBD2. CDR1 is SGHKS and CDR2 is YYEKEE in the germline V gene (reference sequence). The V and J ends lost 2 bases and 7 bases, in that order; junction bases with no gene match: 7. The CDR3 is 15 residues long. CDR3: CASSLDRLAANEQFF. The CDR3 DNA sequence: TGTGCCAGCAGCTTAGATCGACTAGCGGCAAATGAGCAGTTCTTC.

Note on this clonotype: A junction boundary mismatches the germline segment, possibly from a read error. The V gene is TRBV7-6, the J gene TRBJ1-4; possible D gene TRBD1, 6 bases. Germline CDR1 is SGHVS and CDR2 is FNYEAQ. The CDR3 totals 13 residues. The CDR3 is CASSRQRGLALFF. DNA for the CDR3: TGTGCTAGCAGCAGACAACGGGGGCTGGCACTGTTTTTT.